The 16 T cell receptor beta chains reported below all come from one sample, sequenced in a study of blood T cell repertoires in COVID-19. Measured with immunoSEQ multiplex PCR; TCRdb has only the in-frame clones, and not every one. The sample includes 200,000 to 250,000 clones, roughly 89% of them seen just once. The sample taken for sequencing was peripheral blood. These receptors originate from a man between 60 and 70 years old who had recovered from COVID-19.

The chain combines TRBV28 with TRBJ2-4; TRBD1 agrees at 9 bases. V was clipped by 1 base and J by 3 bases; unmatched bases: 7. The CDR3 is made up of 17 amino acids. Germline-derived CDR1 and CDR2 are MDHEN and SYDVKM. This CDR3 is CASSLFNGGQGKNIQYF. The CDR3 coding sequence is TGTGCCAGCAGTTTATTCAATGGGGGACAGGGCAAAAACATTCAGTACTTC.

This clone was recorded once. CDR3 region: CASSLGTGGTYEQYF. The CDR3 nucleotides are TGTGCCAGCAGCCTAGGGACAGGGGGCACCTACGAGCAGTACTTC. This chain joins TRBV3-1 (or the pseudogene TRBV3-2) and TRBJ2-7, with TRBD1 identical over 12 bases. The V and J ends lost 4 bases and 2 bases, in that order; junction bases with no gene match: 3. The CDR3 has 15 amino acids. From germline, CDR1 is LGHDT and CDR2 YNNKEL (reference sequence).

This clone was observed a handful of times. The chain combines TRBV30 with TRBJ2-7, with 7 bases matching TRBD2. Germline-derived CDR1 and CDR2 are GTSNPN and SVGIG (reference sequence). The CDR3 extends over 13 amino acids. The V segment lost 4 bases and the J segment 9 bases; nucleotides outside the gene matches: 12. CDR3 nucleotide sequence: TGTGCCTGGACCACCAGCCAGGGAGGGACGCAGTACTTC. This gives the protein CAWTTSQGGTQYF.

The V call is TRBV4-2, the J call TRBJ2-1; 10 bases are a match to TRBD2. CDR1 and CDR2 (germline): LGHNA, YNFKEQ. The J segment lost 4 bases and the V segment lost 0 bases, leaving 6 bases of the junction unmatched. The CDR3 consists of 17 residues. Here the CDR3 DNA reads TGTGCCAGCAGCCAAGAGCTAGCGGGGGCCAGGTACAATGAGCAGTTCTTC. Its translation: CASSQELAGARYNEQFF.

The rearrangement links TRBV7-2 to TRBJ2-2; 8 bases agree with TRBD1. V lost 3 bases, J lost 7 bases, and 7 bases stayed unmatched. In germline, CDR1 is SGHTA, CDR2 FQGNSA. This CDR3 is built from 15 residues. The CDR3 nucleotides are TGTGCCAGCAGCTTTAGGACAGGGTCGAACGGGGAGCTGTTTTTT. Protein: CASSFRTGSNGELFF.

This chain links TRBV5-3 with TRBJ2-1; possible D gene TRBD2, 6 bases. TRBV5-3 is labeled an ORF, and its function is uncertain. V gave up 3 bases and J gave up 0 bases, with 13 bases separating them. The CDR3 totals 16 residues. CDR3 loop: CARSCWTKSSYNEQFF. CDR3 nucleotides: TGTGCCAGAAGCTGCTGGACTAAGAGCTCCTACAATGAGCAGTTCTTC.

V is TRBV18 and J is TRBJ2-4, with unresolved D. Per the germline V gene, CDR1 is KGHSH and CDR2 is LQKENI. V was shortened by 3 bases and J by 8 bases, with 14 bases between the two germline ends. CDR3 length: 14 residues. This CDR3 reads CASSPTSSVDIQYF. CDR3 coding DNA: TGTGCCAGCTCACCCACCTCGTCAGTGGACATTCAGTACTTC.

This clone was seen more than once but under ten times. V gene TRBV19 combines with J gene TRBJ1-1; a weak D match, TRBD1 (6 bases). The germline V gene has CDR1 LNHDA and CDR2 SQIVND (reference sequence). The germline V and J ends were trimmed by 5 bases and 3 bases, with 13 bases remaining between them. The CDR3 length is 14 residues. CDR3 residues: CASSVRGRDTEAFF. The CDR3 DNA reads as TGTGCCAGTAGTGTCAGGGGTCGGGACACTGAAGCTTTCTTT. The full variable domain, with the rest looked up from reference TRBV19 and TRBJ1-1, is DGGITQSPKYLFRKEGQNVTLSCEQNLNHDAMYWYRQDPGQGLRLIYYSQIVNDFQKGDIAEGYSVSREKKESFPLTVTSAQKNPTAFYLCASSVRGRDTEAFFGQGTRLTVV.

The V call is TRBV18, the J call TRBJ2-6; D ambiguous. In germline, CDR1 is KGHSH, CDR2 LQKENI. V lost 2 bases and J lost 0, with 8 bases in between. The CDR3 runs to 16 residues. The chain's CDR3 is CASSPVSNSGANVLTF. The DNA for the CDR3 is TGTGCCAGCTCACCAGTAAGCAACTCTGGGGCCAACGTCCTGACTTTC.

This clone appeared a single time. The chain employs TRBV28 and TRBJ1-3, with TRBD1 matching over 8 bases. V was clipped by 6 bases and J by 0 bases; unmatched bases: 10. The CDR3 is 17 residues long. CDR1 and CDR2 from the germline V gene are MDHEN and SYDVKM. In DNA, the CDR3 is TGTGCCAGCAGCTACGCACAGGGGGGAAACTCTGGAAACACCATATATTTT. Its protein is CASSYAQGGNSGNTIYF.

The V gene is TRBV7-9, the J gene TRBJ2-7; a weak D match, TRBD2 (5 bases). Looked up from germline, CDR1 is SEHNR and CDR2 is FQNEAQ (reference sequence). The CDR3 is 14 residues long. The V end was cut by 2 bases, the J end by 5 bases, with 13 bases between. The CDR3 DNA follows: TGTGCCAGCAGCTTAACTGGGAGTACCCACGAGCAGTACTTC. Amino acids: CASSLTGSTHEQYF.

This clone was found once. The chain uses TRBV14 and TRBJ1-1; D gene uncertain. CDR3 length: 15 residues. CDR1 and CDR2 (germline): SGHDN, FVKESK. V lost 3 bases, J lost 4 bases, and 15 bases lay in between. CDR3 residues: CASSHSLGVGTEAFF. The CDR3 DNA reads as TGTGCCAGCAGCCACTCCCTCGGGGTAGGCACTGAAGCTTTCTTT. The full variable domain, in which reference TRBV14 and TRBJ1-1 provide the parts outside the CDR3, is EAGVTQFPSHSVIEKGQTVTLRCDPISGHDNLYWYRRVMGKEIKFLLHFVKESKQDESGMPNNRFLAERTGGTYSTLKVQPAELEDSGVYFCASSHSLGVGTEAFFGQGTRLTVV.

V gene TRBV9 combines with J gene TRBJ1-2; 7 bases are a match to TRBD1. This CDR3 region has 15 residues. Germline values: CDR1 SGDLS, CDR2 YYNGEE. The trim removed 3 bases at V and 0 bases at J, leaving 5 bases unmatched. The CDR3 DNA is TGTGCCAGCAGCGCCCCGGGACAGACTAACTATGGCTACACCTTC. It yields the protein CASSAPGQTNYGYTF.

The V call is TRBV19, the J call TRBJ2-1; 7 nucleotides align to TRBD2. The junction had 4 bases not matched to a gene; V was cut back by 5 bases and J by 6 bases. From germline, CDR1 is LNHDA and CDR2 SQIVND (reference sequence). The CDR3 contains 13 residues. This CDR3 is CASSRRELNEQFF. CDR3 coding DNA: TGTGCCAGTAGTCGGCGGGAGCTCAATGAGCAGTTCTTC.

The CDR3 DNA reads as TGTGCCAGCAGCGAGACTAGCCTACAGACCCAGTACTTC. Protein product: CASSETSLQTQYF. The J gene is TRBJ2-5, the V gene TRBV27, with TRBD2 matching over 7 bases. Per the germline V gene, CDR1 is MNHEY and CDR2 is SMNVEV (reference sequence). V was pared by 6 bases and J by 6 bases, with 7 bases of the junction left unmatched. The CDR3 is 13 residues long.

CDR3 sequence (DNA): TGCGCCAGCAGCCCGACAGGGCCCAAAGAGACCCAGTACTTC. Residues: CASSPTGPKETQYF. The V call is TRBV5-1, the J call TRBJ2-5; 7 bases are shared with TRBD1. This CDR3 has 14 amino acids. J was trimmed by 3 bases and V by 4 bases; bases with no gene match: 6. Germline values: CDR1 SGHRS, CDR2 YFSETQ.